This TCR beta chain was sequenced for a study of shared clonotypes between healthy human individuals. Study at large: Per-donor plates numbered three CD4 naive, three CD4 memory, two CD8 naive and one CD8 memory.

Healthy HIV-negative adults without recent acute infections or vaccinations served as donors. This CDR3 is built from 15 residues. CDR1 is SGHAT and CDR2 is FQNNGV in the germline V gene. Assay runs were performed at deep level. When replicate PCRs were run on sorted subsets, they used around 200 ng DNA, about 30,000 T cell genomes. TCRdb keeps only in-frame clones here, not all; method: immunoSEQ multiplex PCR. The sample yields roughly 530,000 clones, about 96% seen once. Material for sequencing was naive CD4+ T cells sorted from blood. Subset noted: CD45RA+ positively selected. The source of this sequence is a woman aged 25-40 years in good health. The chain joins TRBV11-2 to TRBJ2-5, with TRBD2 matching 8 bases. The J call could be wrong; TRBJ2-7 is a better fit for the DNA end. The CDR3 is CASRQRAGDHYEQYF. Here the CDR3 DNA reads TGTGCCAGCAGACAAAGAGCGGGAGACCACTACGAGCAGTACTTC.